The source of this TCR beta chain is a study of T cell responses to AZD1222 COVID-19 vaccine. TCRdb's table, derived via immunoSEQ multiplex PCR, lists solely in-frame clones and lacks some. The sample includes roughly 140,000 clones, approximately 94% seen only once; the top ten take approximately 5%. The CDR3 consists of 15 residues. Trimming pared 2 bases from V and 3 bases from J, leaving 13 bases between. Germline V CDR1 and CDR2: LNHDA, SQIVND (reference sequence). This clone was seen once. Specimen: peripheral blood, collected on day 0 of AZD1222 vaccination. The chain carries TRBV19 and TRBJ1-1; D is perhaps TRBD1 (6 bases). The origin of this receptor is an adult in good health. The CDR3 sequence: CASSITGKGDTEAFF. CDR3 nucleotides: TGTGCCAGTAGTATAACAGGGAAGGGGGACACTGAAGCTTTCTTT. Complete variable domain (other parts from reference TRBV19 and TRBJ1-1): DGGITQSPKYLFRKEGQNVTLSCEQNLNHDAMYWYRQDPGQGLRLIYYSQIVNDFQKGDIAEGYSVSREKKESFPLTVTSAQKNPTAFYLCASSITGKGDTEAFFGQGTRLTVV.